This T cell receptor beta chain emerged from a study of OX40 agonist ivuxolimab in advanced cancers. Findings and caveats of the study: Blood T cells, both CD4+ and CD8+, expanded clonally by week 6 at 0.1 to 3.0 mg/kg. Also showing low normalized T-cell clonal expansion were some of the nonresponders. The antigen specificity of the peripheral T cells (those that were expanded) was not determined.

Note on this clone: Its antigen is still unknown. At one end, the junction sequence differs from germline, possibly due to a read error.

The germline V gene encodes CDR1 SSHAT and CDR2 FNYEAQ (reference sequence). This CDR3 has 13 residues. Sequencing used immunoSEQ multiplex PCR; TCRdb keeps in-frame clones, though not all of them. This table holds some 57,000 clones, under 90% found once. The source is an adult with an advanced solid tumor such as melanoma, head and neck, liver or kidney cancer. The specimen was CD4+ or CD8+ T cells sorted from blood, collected in a trial of the OX40 agonist ivuxolimab. The chain uses TRBV7-7 and TRBJ2-7; the D gene is possibly TRBD2 (5 bases). CDR3 amino acids: CASSQLGSYEQYF. CDR3 DNA sequence: TGTGCTAGCAGCCAACTAGGATCCTACGAGCAGTACTTC.